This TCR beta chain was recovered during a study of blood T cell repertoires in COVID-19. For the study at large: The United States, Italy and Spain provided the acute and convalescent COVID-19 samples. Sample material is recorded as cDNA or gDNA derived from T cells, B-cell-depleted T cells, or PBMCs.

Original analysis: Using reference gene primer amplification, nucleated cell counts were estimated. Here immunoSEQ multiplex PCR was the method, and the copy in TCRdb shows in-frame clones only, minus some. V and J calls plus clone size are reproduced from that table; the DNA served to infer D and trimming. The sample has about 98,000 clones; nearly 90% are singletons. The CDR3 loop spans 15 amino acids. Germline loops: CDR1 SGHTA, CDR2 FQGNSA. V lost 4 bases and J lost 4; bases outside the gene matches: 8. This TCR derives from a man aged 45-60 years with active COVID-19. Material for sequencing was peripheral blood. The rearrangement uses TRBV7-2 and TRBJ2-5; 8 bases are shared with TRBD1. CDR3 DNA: TGTGCCAGCAGCTCCGGACAGGGAAGGGGAGAGACCCAGTACTTC. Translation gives CASSSGQGRGETQYF.